The T cell receptor beta chain under discussion was sequenced for a study of PD-L1 blockade in urothelial cancer. On the study more broadly: There were a median of approximately 150,000 T cells in blood samples.

Details on this clone: The antigen remains unidentified.

Overall study results and limits: Patients with durable benefit had greater blood expansion of tumor-associated TCR clones 3 weeks into treatment. Patients with below-median pretreatment blood clonality survived longer.

Indicated time point: pretreatment peripheral blood. The CDR3 is 17 amino acids. J gave up 9 bases and V 1 base, and 12 bases lay outside the gene matches. In germline, CDR1 is SGHAT, CDR2 FQNNGV. PCRs each included synthetic TCR analog templates spiked in. Assay: immunoSEQ multiplex PCR; the TCRdb copy retains only in-frame clones and omits some. The table lists fewer than 50,000 clones, approximately 90% of them singletons. Sequenced here: PBMCs, sampled around atezolizumab (anti-PD-L1) treatment. The chain carries TRBV11-2 and TRBJ2-1, with TRBD2 identical over 10 bases. This receptor was taken from a donor aged 40 or over with urothelial cancer. DNA for the CDR3: TGTGCCAGCAGCTTAGTCGGTGGTAGCGGGGGGAGGGGTGAGCAGTTCTTC. The encoded protein is CASSLVGGSGGRGEQFF.